This passage covers 28 T cell receptor beta chains from one sample sequenced in a study of radiotherapy plus CTLA-4 blockade in lung cancer. Using immunoSEQ multiplex PCR, the repertoire was profiled, and TCRdb retains in-frame clones only, with some absent. The profile shows roughly 90,000 clones, 88% of them singletons. This sample comprised peripheral blood, obtained from a patient treated with radiotherapy plus ipilimumab. The origin of the receptors is a human donor with non-small cell lung cancer that progressed on radiotherapy plus ipilimumab.

The chain has TRBV19 and TRBJ2-1, with 12 positions matching TRBD2. J was trimmed by 10 bases and V by 5 bases; bases with no gene match: 3. Per germline, CDR1 LNHDA and CDR2 SQIVND (reference sequence). The CDR3 covers 13 residues. CDR3 nucleotides: TGTGCCAGTAGTTTTCTAGCGGGAGGGGAGCAGTTCTTC. Translation gives CASSFLAGGEQFF.

The chain couples TRBV6-5 to TRBJ2-5; D remains unclear. Per the germline V gene, CDR1 is MNHEY and CDR2 is SVGAGI. CDR3 length: 12 amino acids. Trimming stripped 2 bases from V and 4 bases from J, with 5 bases between. The CDR3 region has the DNA TGTGCCAGCAGTTACAGTCGAGAGACCCAGTACTTC. Its translation: CASSYSRETQYF.

The genes are TRBV28 and TRBJ1-2; 7 bases line up with TRBD1. Germline CDR1 reads MDHEN; CDR2 reads SYDVKM. The CDR3 spans 19 residues. V dropped 8 bases and J dropped 4; count of bases not matched to a gene: 25. CDR3 bases: TGTGCCAGCGGAAAGGACTTAGGGGGCCATTCCCCACGGGCCTATGGCTACACCTTC. This codes for CASGKDLGGHSPRAYGYTF.

The chain has TRBV7-9 and TRBJ1-1; TRBD1 might be the D (6 bases). V was trimmed by 5 bases and J by 1 base, leaving 11 bases between them. The CDR3 is 14 residues long. Germline lookup yields CDR1 SEHNR and CDR2 FQNEAQ (reference sequence). CDR3 loop: CASSPWGANTEAFF. The CDR3 bases are TGTGCCAGCAGCCCCTGGGGGGCGAACACTGAAGCTTTCTTT.

This chain joins TRBV6-1 and TRBJ1-2, with D possibly matching TRBD1 (5 bases). The V gene's germline CDR1 is MNHNS and CDR2 SASEGT. Between the trimmed V and J ends, which lost 5 bases and 4 bases, there was a span of 11 bases. CDR3 length: 13 residues. This CDR3 is CASSIPGGYGYTF. The CDR3 DNA is TGTGCCAGCAGTATTCCCGGGGGCTATGGCTACACCTTC.

V and J are TRBV27 and TRBJ2-3; unclear D gene. V was trimmed by 5 bases and J by 0 bases, leaving 9 bases between them. From germline, CDR1 is MNHEY and CDR2 SMNVEV (reference sequence). The CDR3 is 14 residues long. The CDR3 DNA reads as TGTGCCAGCAGTGTAATAGCTAGCACAGATACGCAGTATTTT. It is translated as CASSVIASTDTQYF.

V is TRBV5-1 and J is TRBJ2-3; D perhaps matches TRBD2 (6 bases). V was cut by 1 base and J by 6 bases, with 15 bases left in between. Per germline, CDR1 SGHRS and CDR2 YFSETQ. CDR3 length equals 15 residues. CDR3 loop: CASSLPTGVGDTQYF. For the CDR3, the DNA is TGCGCCAGCAGCTTGCCTACGGGAGTGGGGGATACGCAGTATTTT. Filled out from reference TRBV5-1 and TRBJ2-3, the complete variable domain reads KAGVTQTPRYLIKTRGQQVTLSCSPISGHRSVSWYQQTPGQGLQFLFEYFSETQRNKGNFPGRFSGRQFSNSRSEMNVSTLELGDSALYLCASSLPTGVGDTQYFGPGTRLTVL.

V is TRBV10-2 and J is TRBJ2-7; 7 bases align to TRBD2. V gave up 10 bases and J gave up 2 bases; unmatched junction bases: 11. Germline CDR1 is WSHSY and CDR2 is SAAADI. This CDR3 has 14 residues. The CDR3 spells CATKGRALTYEQYF. The CDR3 coding sequence is TGCGCCACCAAAGGGAGGGCCCTTACCTACGAGCAGTACTTC.

This clone occurred once. The chain couples TRBV15 to TRBJ2-3; TRBD2 matches at 8 bases. Germline CDR1 is LNHNV and CDR2 is YYDKDF (reference sequence). This CDR3 is 15 amino acids long. V shed 5 bases, J shed 2 bases, and the junction held 6 bases outside the gene matches. The CDR3 region is CATSRAGANTDTQYF. CDR3 in DNA: TGTGCCACCAGCCGAGCGGGAGCGAACACAGATACGCAGTATTTT.

This clone was detected a few times. The chain combines TRBV14 with TRBJ1-1; weak D call: TRBD1 (5 bases). CDR1 is SGHDN and CDR2 is FVKESK in the germline V gene. Trimming took off 4 bases at V and 7 bases at J, with 10 bases between the two ends. The CDR3 contains 12 residues. CDR3 nucleotides: TGTGCCAGCAGCCGCGGGGCTCATGAAGCTTTCTTT. Translating gives CASSRGAHEAFF.

The gene calls are TRBV6-5 and TRBJ2-7; D is unresolved. Germline V gene sequence: CDR1 MNHEY, CDR2 SVGAGI. V was trimmed by 6 bases and J by 3 bases, leaving 6 bases between them. CDR3 length: 11 residues. This CDR3 is CASSTGYEQYF. CDR3 bases: TGTGCCAGCAGCACCGGCTACGAGCAGTACTTC.

V and J are TRBV29-1 and TRBJ2-1; tentative D call: TRBD2 (6 bases). CDR3 length equals 14 residues. Looked up from germline, CDR1 is SQVTM and CDR2 is ANQGSEA. The V end was cut by 3 bases, the J end by 0 bases, with 9 bases between. The CDR3 DNA sequence: TGCAGCGTTGATGCGGGACCCTCCTACAATGAGCAGTTCTTC. Amino acids: CSVDAGPSYNEQFF.

The chain combines TRBV29-1 with TRBJ2-4; D remains unclear. This CDR3 spans 16 amino acids. The V end lost 0 bases, the J end lost 0 bases, and 12 bases lay between the germline ends. Germline V gene data show CDR1 as SQVTM and CDR2 as ANQGSEA. CDR3 residues: CSVEDRGRTAKNIQYF. The CDR3 nucleotides are TGCAGCGTTGAAGATCGAGGTAGGACAGCCAAAAACATTCAGTACTTC.

The chain has TRBV5-1 and TRBJ2-1, with D possibly TRBD2 on 5 matching bases. Trimming stripped 0 bases from V and 10 bases from J, with 11 bases between. This CDR3 contains 13 residues. Per the germline V gene, CDR1 is SGHRS and CDR2 is YFSETQ. CDR3 protein: CASSLEEGREQFF. The CDR3 DNA follows: TGCGCCAGCAGCTTGGAAGAGGGCAGGGAGCAGTTCTTC. The full variable domain, completed using reference TRBV5-1 and TRBJ2-1, is KAGVTQTPRYLIKTRGQQVTLSCSPISGHRSVSWYQQTPGQGLQFLFEYFSETQRNKGNFPGRFSGRQFSNSRSEMNVSTLELGDSALYLCASSLEEGREQFFGPGTRLTVL.

The table lists this clone with a few counts. The junction departs from the called germline gene at one end, perhaps through a read error. This chain joins TRBV12-5 and TRBJ1-3; tentative D call: TRBD1 (6 bases). Germline CDR1 and CDR2: LGHNT and FRNRAP. The CDR3 spans 11 residues. CDR3 in amino acids: CASGNTGTSNF. The CDR3, as DNA: TGTGCTAGTGGTAACACCGGGACAAGTAATTTT.

The rearrangement links TRBV19 to TRBJ2-5; TRBD1 agrees at 7 bases. This CDR3 contains 13 residues. Germline trimming cut 3 bases from V and 9 bases from J; bases unmatched to any gene: 7. The V gene's germline CDR1 is LNHDA and CDR2 SQIVND (reference sequence). The CDR3 DNA sequence: TGTGCCAGTAGTATGGGACAGAAGAGACCCCAGTACTTC. Its translation is CASSMGQKRPQYF.

V gene TRBV6-5 combines with J gene TRBJ2-7; D unclear. The CDR3 sequence is 15 residues long. Germline assignment: CDR1 MNHEY and CDR2 SVGAGI. V lost 0 bases, J lost 2 bases, and 11 bases lay in between. CDR3 region: CASSYSSHQPYEQYF. CDR3 in DNA: TGTGCCAGCAGTTACTCGTCCCACCAACCCTACGAGCAGTACTTC.

The chain joins TRBV20-1 to TRBJ2-1; D is unresolved. The germline V gene encodes CDR1 DFQATT and CDR2 SNEGSKA (reference sequence). This CDR3 spans 11 amino acids. The V end lost 6 bases, the J end lost 7 bases, and 10 bases lay between the germline ends. The CDR3 sequence: CSAIYLNEQFF. Written as DNA, the CDR3 is TGCAGTGCAATCTACCTAAATGAGCAGTTCTTC.

The chain has TRBV30 and TRBJ1-3; the D gene is possibly TRBD1 (5 bases). The CDR3 sequence is 14 residues long. The V end lost 6 bases, the J end lost 1 base, and 13 bases lay between the germline ends. Germline V CDR1 and CDR2: GTSNPN, SVGIG (reference sequence). DNA of the CDR3: TGTGCCTGTATCACTCAGGGATCTGGAAACACCATATATTTT. This codes for CACITQGSGNTIYF.

The chain combines TRBV11-2 with TRBJ1-1; the D is unclear. V was trimmed by 5 bases and J by 0 bases, leaving 7 bases between them. Germline lookup yields CDR1 SGHAT and CDR2 FQNNGV. This CDR3 is built from 13 residues. CDR3 in DNA: TGTGCCAGCAGCGCTGGGGTGAACACTGAAGCTTTCTTT. As protein: CASSAGVNTEAFF. Complete variable domain (other parts from reference TRBV11-2 and TRBJ1-1): EAGVAQSPRYKIIEKRQSVAFWCNPISGHATLYWYQQILGQGPKLLIQFQNNGVVDDSQLPKDRFSAERLKGVDSTLKIQPAKLEDSAVYLCASSAGVNTEAFFGQGTRLTVV.

This chain uses TRBV7-9 with TRBJ2-1, with 11 nucleotides matching TRBD2. The CDR3 is 15 amino acids. Germline-derived CDR1 and CDR2 are SEHNR and FQNEAQ (reference sequence). The J segment lost 9 bases and the V segment lost 5 bases, leaving 9 bases of the junction unmatched. As DNA, the CDR3 is TGTGCCAGCAGCCAGACACTAGCGGGAGCGGGTGAGCAGTTCTTC. Amino acids: CASSQTLAGAGEQFF.

The rearrangement uses TRBV7-3 and TRBJ2-2; no firm D call. Germline values: CDR1 SGHTA, CDR2 FQGTGA. The ends were cut back, 2 bases at V and 4 bases at J, with 5 bases in the middle. The CDR3 totals 13 residues. In DNA, the CDR3 is TGTGCCAGCAGCTTATATAGCACCGGGGAGCTGTTTTTT. It is translated as CASSLYSTGELFF. The full variable domain, rest sourced from reference TRBV7-3 and TRBJ2-2, is GAGVSQTPSNKVTEKGKYVELRCDPISGHTALYWYRQSLGQGPEFLIYFQGTGAADDSGLPNDRFFAVRPEGSVSTLKIQRTERGDSAVYLCASSLYSTGELFFGEGSRLTVL.

This chain uses TRBV7-2 with TRBJ1-3; no reliable D call. Germline CDR1 reads SGHTA; CDR2 reads FQGNSA. Trimming took 0 bases from V and 0 from J, leaving 6 bases between them. The CDR3 runs to 15 residues. CDR3 loop: CASSLAVASGNTIYF. As DNA, the CDR3 is TGTGCCAGCAGCTTAGCGGTGGCCTCTGGAAACACCATATATTTT.

This clone came up a few times. The chain carries TRBV19 and TRBJ2-7; 8 bases agree with TRBD1. V was clipped by 5 bases and J by 6 bases; unmatched bases: 12. The CDR3 runs to 15 residues. Germline CDR1 LNHDA, CDR2 SQIVND (reference sequence). This CDR3 reads CASSFDRGTSPEQYF. The CDR3 DNA reads TGTGCCAGTAGTTTTGACAGGGGAACAAGTCCCGAGCAGTACTTC.

The chain links TRBV27 to TRBJ1-2; 7 bases map to TRBD1. Per the germline V gene, CDR1 is MNHEY and CDR2 is SMNVEV (reference sequence). This CDR3 has 13 amino acids. The V segment lost 5 bases and the J segment 8 bases; nucleotides outside the gene matches: 8. CDR3 loop: CASSLLGGAGYTF. The CDR3 DNA sequence: TGTGCCAGCAGTCTGTTAGGGGGCGCCGGCTACACCTTC.

This rearrangement joins TRBV2 to TRBJ2-5; 9 bases align to TRBD2. Germline values: CDR1 SNHLY, CDR2 FYNNEI. This CDR3 region has 14 residues. CDR3 residues: CAIRAGGEQETQYF. CDR3 sequence (DNA): TGTGCTATCCGGGCGGGGGGGGAACAAGAGACCCAGTACTTC.

V is TRBV7-9 and J is TRBJ2-1, with 10 bases matching TRBD2. J was trimmed by 8 bases and V by 2 bases; bases with no gene match: 6. Germline V gives CDR1 SEHNR, CDR2 FQNEAQ (reference sequence). The CDR3 loop spans 15 amino acids. Here the CDR3 reads CASSLLAGVGDEQFF. Here the CDR3 DNA reads TGTGCCAGCAGCTTACTAGCGGGAGTAGGTGATGAGCAGTTCTTC.

The chain joins TRBV6-6 to TRBJ2-5, with 7 bases matching TRBD1. The CDR3 runs 13 residues. CDR1 is MNHNY, CDR2 SVGAGI, per germline (reference sequence). Germline trimming cut 4 bases from V and 4 bases from J; bases unmatched to any gene: 3. For the CDR3, the DNA is TGTGCCAGCAGTTGGACAGGAGGAGAGACCCAGTACTTC. Translating gives CASSWTGGETQYF.